This is a list of T cell receptor beta chains from one sample in a study of control samples from healthy donors and cancer patients. Using immunoSEQ multiplex PCR, the repertoire was profiled, and TCRdb retains in-frame clones only, with some absent. The sample records some 82,000 clones, more than 70% being singletons. Sequenced sample: blood. Receptor source: a man in his fifties or sixties in good health. Each CDR3 is given with its conserved first and last residue. The D gene is left open where the match is weak. The size of a clone is reported for some rows only, either as once, few or many, or as a class for expanded clones.

CDR3	DNA	D	size	V	J
CAISEDRDQPQHF	TGTGCCATCAGTGAGGATAGGGATCAGCCCCAGCATTTT	-	once	TRBV10-3	TRBJ1-5
CASSYPAGGGDTEAFF	TGTGCCAGCAGTTACCCGGCGGGAGGGGGGGACACTGAAGCTTTCTTT	-	-	TRBV6-2/TRBV6-3	TRBJ1-1
CAWTSGHGQPQHF	TGTGCCTGGACCTCAGGGCACGGTCAGCCCCAGCATTTT	-	-	TRBV30	TRBJ1-5
CASSLGTSDYTEAFF	TGCGCCAGCAGCTTGGGGACGTCGGATTACACTGAAGCTTTCTTT	-	-	TRBV5-1	TRBJ1-1
CASSYGQGNTEAFF	TGTGCCAGCAGTTACGGCCAAGGGAACACTGAAGCTTTCTTT	-	-	TRBV6-5	TRBJ1-1
CASSESPSYGYTF	TGCGCCAGCAGTGAGTCGCCCTCCTATGGCTACACCTTC	-	-	TRBV10-1	TRBJ1-2
CASSSGLAGGEAKNIQYF	TGTGCCAGCAGCTCGGGACTAGCGGGAGGTGAGGCCAAAAACATTCAGTACTTC	TRBD2	few	TRBV5-4	TRBJ2-4
CASSPQGGGDEQYF	TGTGCCAGCAGCCCTCAGGGGGGAGGGGACGAGCAGTACTTC	-	-	TRBV7-9	TRBJ2-7
CASSVGVSGLDEKLFF	TGTGCCAGCAGCGTAGGAGTCAGCGGCCTCGATGAAAAACTGTTTTTT	-	-	TRBV9	TRBJ1-4
CASSSQGQGAREQYF	TGTGCCAGCAGCTCCCAGGGACAGGGGGCGAGGGAGCAGTACTTC	TRBD1	-	TRBV27	TRBJ2-7
CASSPGGGGNEKLFF	TGTGCCAGCTCACCAGGGGGCGGTGGTAATGAAAAACTGTTTTTT	-	-	TRBV18	TRBJ1-4
CASSFSRFNTGELFF	TGCGCCAGCAGTTTTAGTCGGTTTAACACCGGGGAGCTGTTTTTT	-	-	TRBV10-1	TRBJ2-2
CASSLAPGVGPDEKLFF	TGTGCCAGCAGCTTAGCTCCAGGGGTCGGACCGGATGAAAAACTGTTTTTT	-	-	TRBV7-2	TRBJ1-4
CASSPLTGTGWMNTEAFF	TGTGCCAGCTCACCATTAACCGGGACAGGATGGATGAACACTGAAGCTTTCTTT	TRBD1	-	TRBV18	TRBJ1-1
CASSLGGQGEGGYTF	TGTGCCAGCAGCTTAGGCGGACAGGGGGAGGGCGGCTACACCTTC	TRBD1	-	TRBV7-8	TRBJ1-2
CAVRASGGQETQYF	TGTGCCGTCCGGGCTAGCGGGGGACAAGAGACCCAGTACTTC	TRBD2	-	TRBV10-3	TRBJ2-5
CASSPQGGNEQFF	TGTGCCAGCAGCCCACAGGGAGGAAATGAGCAGTTCTTC	-	-	TRBV7-2	TRBJ2-1
CASSRAGQGETQYF	TGTGCCAGCAGTAGAGCGGGGCAGGGAGAGACCCAGTACTTC	TRBD2	-	TRBV6-5	TRBJ2-5
CASSPLAGTDTQYF	TGTGCCAGCAGCCCTCTGGCGGGGACAGATACGCAGTATTTT	-	-	TRBV7-3	TRBJ2-3
CATSRVQSMGGYTF	TGTGCCACCAGCAGAGTACAGAGCATGGGAGGCTACACCTTC	-	-	TRBV15	TRBJ1-2
CALRGGGRTDTQYF	TGTGCCTTAAGGGGGGGCGGCCGCACAGATACGCAGTATTTT	-	-	TRBV30	TRBJ2-3
CASSGKETTRVGYGYTF	TGTGCCAGCAGCGGAAAAGAGACCACCAGGGTGGGCTATGGCTACACCTTC	-	-	TRBV5-5	TRBJ1-2
CASSQDAYSGNTIYF	TGTGCCAGCAGCCAAGATGCCTACTCTGGAAACACCATATATTTT	-	-	TRBV14	TRBJ1-3
CAWSVNVLNNEQFF	TGTGCCTGGAGTGTAAATGTATTAAACAATGAGCAGTTCTTC	-	-	TRBV30	TRBJ2-1
CASSMRGLARNTEAFF	TGTGCCAGTAGTATGCGTGGTCTTGCTCGGAACACTGAAGCTTTCTTT	-	-	TRBV19	TRBJ1-1
CASSQDAAGYSNQPQHF	TGTGCCAGCAGCCAAGACGCCGCGGGATATAGCAATCAGCCCCAGCATTTT	-	-	TRBV3-1/TRBV3-2	TRBJ1-5
CASSHLTGNYGYTF	TGTGCCAGCAGCCACCTGACAGGGAACTATGGCTACACCTTC	TRBD1	-	TRBV3-1/TRBV3-2	TRBJ1-2
CASSLLDGKVDGYTF	TGTGCCAGCAGCTTATTGGACGGTAAAGTGGATGGCTACACCTTC	-	-	TRBV7-6	TRBJ1-2
CASSQEGWDNEQFF	TGCGCCAGCAGCCAAGAAGGGTGGGACAATGAGCAGTTCTTC	-	-	TRBV4-3	TRBJ2-1
CASSQNRNSPLHF	TGTGCCAGCTCACAGAATAGGAATTCACCCCTCCACTTT	-	-	TRBV18	TRBJ1-6
CAISESNQGTHGGEQYF	TGTGCCATCAGTGAGTCGAACCAGGGAACCCACGGGGGCGAGCAGTACTTC	-	-	TRBV10-3	TRBJ2-7
CASSFRTSGSSYNEQFF	TGTGCCAGCAGCTTTAGGACTAGCGGGAGCTCCTACAATGAGCAGTTCTTC	TRBD2	-	TRBV5-4	TRBJ2-1
CASLPWPSTEAFF	TGTGCCAGCCTCCCCTGGCCCAGCACTGAAGCTTTCTTT	-	-	TRBV5-8	TRBJ1-1
CASSPRLAGGSDTQYF	TGTGCCAGCAGCCCTCGACTAGCGGGAGGGTCAGATACGCAGTATTTT	TRBD2	medium-sized	TRBV11-2	TRBJ2-3
CASSSWPWVRTNYGYTF	TGTGCCAGCAGCTCTTGGCCATGGGTGAGAACCAACTATGGCTACACCTTC	-	few	TRBV11-2	TRBJ1-2
CATSGQIDQPQHF	TGCGCCACCTCGGGACAGATCGATCAGCCCCAGCATTTT	TRBD1	-	TRBV10-2	TRBJ1-5
CARGGQGDYGYTF	TGTGCCAGAGGAGGACAGGGGGATTATGGCTACACCTTC	TRBD1	-	TRBV2	TRBJ1-2
CASSLDGDYEQYF	TGTGCCAGCAGCTTGGACGGGGACTACGAGCAGTACTTC	-	-	TRBV5-4	TRBJ2-7
CASSYQGANYGYTF	TGTGCCAGCAGTTACCAGGGGGCTAACTATGGCTACACCTTC	TRBD1	-	TRBV6-6	TRBJ1-2